Listed here is a single T cell receptor beta chain. This clonotype is described as medium-sized (0.01 to 0.1%). The specificity of this receptor is unknown. Base-call qualities are not available, and no considerably larger clone is one nucleotide away. This entry belongs to a study of CD4 and CD8 cells across lung adenocarcinoma regions (dated by TCRdb to 2017 to 2018). Background for the entire study: To look at intratumor heterogeneity in the T cell receptor repertoire, the study compared tumor centers against tumor margins.

In the germline V gene (reference sequence), CDR1 corresponds to MNHEY and CDR2 to SMNVEV. Between the V and J ends, shortened by 4 bases and 0 bases respectively, the junction contains 10 bases. Taken from cysteine to phenylalanine, the CDR3 has 15 residues. Kept here is only the CDR3 DNA, which spans 45 bases and is read in frame from base 1. Patients with localized lung adenocarcinoma, a subtype of non-small cell lung cancer, were used as donors. The margins of localized lung adenocarcinomas were where the samples came from. For TCR repertoire analysis, CD4+ T cells from tumor tissue were profiled separately from CD8+ T cells. The library came from PCR. Sequencing was performed on a HiSeq X Ten. TCRdb reprocessed the public reads (quality trimming at Q25 with fastp, clone calling with MiXCR) and kept in-frame beta chains. Under each unique CDR3 protein, matching rows form one entry showing the most common genes and DNA. This sample gives about 7,700 distinct CDR3 sequences in total; about 43% of them show up just once. The ten largest clones take up 30% of the sample.

The specimen sequenced was CD4+ T cells from the margin of a lung tumor. Taken with the paper, the label for cell subset or site translates to: tumor margin region. The V and J segments used are TRBV27 and TRBJ2-1; the D gene identity is not certain. The receptor was isolated from a male donor with lung adenocarcinoma. The CD4 and CD8 labels of this study may be unreliable. CDR3 loop: CASSSSRSSYNEQFF. The sequence in DNA is TGTGCCAGCAGTTCGAGTAGAAGCTCCTACAATGAGCAGTTCTTC.